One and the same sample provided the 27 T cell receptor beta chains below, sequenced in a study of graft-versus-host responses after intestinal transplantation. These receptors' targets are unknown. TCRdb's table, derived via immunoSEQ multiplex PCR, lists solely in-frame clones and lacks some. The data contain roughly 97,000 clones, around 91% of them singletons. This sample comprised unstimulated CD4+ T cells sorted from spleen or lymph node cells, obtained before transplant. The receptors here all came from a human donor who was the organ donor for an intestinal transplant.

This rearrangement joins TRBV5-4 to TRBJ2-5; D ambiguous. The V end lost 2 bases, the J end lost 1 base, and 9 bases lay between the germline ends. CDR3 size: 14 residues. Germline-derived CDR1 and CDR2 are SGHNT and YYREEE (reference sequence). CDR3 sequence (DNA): TGTGCCAGCAGCTTAGACACCACCCAAGAGACCCAGTACTTC. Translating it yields CASSLDTTQETQYF.

CDR3: CAISETGLAGRSYEQYF. The CDR3 nucleotides are TGTGCCATCAGTGAGACGGGACTAGCGGGGAGGAGTTACGAGCAGTACTTC. The chain links TRBV10-3 to TRBJ2-7, with 13 bases matching TRBD2. Germline V CDR1 and CDR2: ENHRY, SYGVKD. V was clipped by 2 bases and J by 4 bases; unmatched bases: 8. This CDR3 contains 17 residues.

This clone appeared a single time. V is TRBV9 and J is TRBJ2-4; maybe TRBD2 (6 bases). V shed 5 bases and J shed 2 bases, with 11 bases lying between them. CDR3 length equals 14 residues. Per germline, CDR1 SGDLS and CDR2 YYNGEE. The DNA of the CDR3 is TGTGCCAGCAGTGCCACTAGCTCCAAAAACATTCAGTACTTC. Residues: CASSATSSKNIQYF. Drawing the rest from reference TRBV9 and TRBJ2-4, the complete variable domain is DSGVTQTPKHLITATGQRVTLRCSPRSGDLSVYWYQQSLDQGLQFLIQYYNGEERAKGNILERFSAQQFPDLHSELNLSSLELGDSALYFCASSATSSKNIQYFGAGTRLSVL.

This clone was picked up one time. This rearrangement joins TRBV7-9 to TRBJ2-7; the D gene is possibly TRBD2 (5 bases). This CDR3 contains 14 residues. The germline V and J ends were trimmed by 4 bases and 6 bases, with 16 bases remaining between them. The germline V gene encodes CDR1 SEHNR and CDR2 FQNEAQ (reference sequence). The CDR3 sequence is CASSSDSDSGEQYF. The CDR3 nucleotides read TGTGCCAGCAGCTCGGACTCTGATTCGGGCGAGCAGTACTTC.

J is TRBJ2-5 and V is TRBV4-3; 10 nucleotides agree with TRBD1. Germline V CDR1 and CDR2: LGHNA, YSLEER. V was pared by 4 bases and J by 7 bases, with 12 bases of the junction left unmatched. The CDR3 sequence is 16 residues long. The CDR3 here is CASSPRTGGYFVTQYF. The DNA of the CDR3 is TGCGCCAGCAGCCCAAGGACAGGGGGGTACTTCGTGACCCAGTACTTC.

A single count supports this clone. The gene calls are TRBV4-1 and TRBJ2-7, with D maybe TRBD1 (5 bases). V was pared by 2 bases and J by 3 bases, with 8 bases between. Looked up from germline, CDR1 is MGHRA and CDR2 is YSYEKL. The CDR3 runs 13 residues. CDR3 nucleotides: TGCGCCAGCAGCCAAATGACAGACTACGAGCAGTACTTC. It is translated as CASSQMTDYEQYF.

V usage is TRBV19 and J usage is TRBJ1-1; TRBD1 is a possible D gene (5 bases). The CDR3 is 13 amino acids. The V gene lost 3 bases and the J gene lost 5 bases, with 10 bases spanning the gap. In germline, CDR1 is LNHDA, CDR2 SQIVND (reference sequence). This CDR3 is CASSMSGGTEAFF. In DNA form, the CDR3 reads TGTGCCAGTAGTATGAGCGGGGGGACTGAAGCTTTCTTT. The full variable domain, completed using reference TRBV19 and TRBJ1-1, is DGGITQSPKYLFRKEGQNVTLSCEQNLNHDAMYWYRQDPGQGLRLIYYSQIVNDFQKGDIAEGYSVSREKKESFPLTVTSAQKNPTAFYLCASSMSGGTEAFFGQGTRLTVV.

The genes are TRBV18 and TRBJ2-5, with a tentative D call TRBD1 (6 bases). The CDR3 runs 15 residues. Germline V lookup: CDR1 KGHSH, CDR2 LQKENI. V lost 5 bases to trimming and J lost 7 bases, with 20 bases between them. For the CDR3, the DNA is TGTGCCAGCTCATCAGGGGTTTCTTTGATTGGGACCCAGTACTTC. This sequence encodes CASSSGVSLIGTQYF. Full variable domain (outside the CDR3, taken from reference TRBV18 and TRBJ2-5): NAGVMQNPRHLVRRRGQEARLRCSPMKGHSHVYWYRQLPEEGLKFMVYLQKENIIDESGMPKERFSAEFPKEGPSILRIQQVVRGDSAAYFCASSSGVSLIGTQYFGPGTRLLVL.

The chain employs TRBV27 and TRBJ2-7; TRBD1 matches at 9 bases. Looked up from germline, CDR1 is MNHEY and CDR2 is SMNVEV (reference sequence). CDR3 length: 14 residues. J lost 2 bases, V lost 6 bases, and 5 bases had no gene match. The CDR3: CASRRRQGAYEQYF. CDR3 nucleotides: TGTGCCAGCAGACGAAGACAGGGGGCCTACGAGCAGTACTTC.

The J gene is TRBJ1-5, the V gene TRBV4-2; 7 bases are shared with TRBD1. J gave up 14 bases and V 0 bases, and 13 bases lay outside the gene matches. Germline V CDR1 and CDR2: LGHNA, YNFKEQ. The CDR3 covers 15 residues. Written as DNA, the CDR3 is TGTGCCAGCAGCCAAGATCTCCTGGGACAGACCTTAAAGCATTTT. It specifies CASSQDLLGQTLKHF.

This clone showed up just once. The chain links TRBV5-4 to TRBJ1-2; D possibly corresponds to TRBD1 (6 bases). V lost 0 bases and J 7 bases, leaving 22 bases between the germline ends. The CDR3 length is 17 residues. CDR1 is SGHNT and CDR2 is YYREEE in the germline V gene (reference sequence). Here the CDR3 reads CASSLDGGGTLQGGYTF. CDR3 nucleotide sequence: TGTGCCAGCAGCTTGGACGGGGGGGGGACACTTCAAGGTGGCTACACCTTC.

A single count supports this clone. The CDR3 loop is CASSRAWGGNTEAFF. Written as DNA, the CDR3 is TGTGCCAGCTCACGAGCATGGGGGGGGAACACTGAAGCTTTCTTT. V gene TRBV18 combines with J gene TRBJ1-1; the D gene is possibly TRBD1 (5 bases). The CDR3 length is 15 residues. Germline CDR1 and CDR2: KGHSH and LQKENI. Trimming shortened V by 4 bases and J by 1 base, and 13 bases separated the two germline ends.

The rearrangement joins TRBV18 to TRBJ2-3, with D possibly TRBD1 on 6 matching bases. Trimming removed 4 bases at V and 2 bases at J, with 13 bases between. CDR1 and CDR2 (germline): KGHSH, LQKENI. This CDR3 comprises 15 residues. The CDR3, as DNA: TGTGCCAGCTCACTGGACAGTGCGGTCACAGATACGCAGTATTTT. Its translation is CASSLDSAVTDTQYF.

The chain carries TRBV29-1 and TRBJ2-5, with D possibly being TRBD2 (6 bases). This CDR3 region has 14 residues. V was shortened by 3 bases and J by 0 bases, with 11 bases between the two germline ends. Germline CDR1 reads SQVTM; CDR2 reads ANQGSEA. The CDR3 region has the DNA TGCAGCGTTGAGGAGGGCAGGGACCAAGAGACCCAGTACTTC. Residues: CSVEEGRDQETQYF.

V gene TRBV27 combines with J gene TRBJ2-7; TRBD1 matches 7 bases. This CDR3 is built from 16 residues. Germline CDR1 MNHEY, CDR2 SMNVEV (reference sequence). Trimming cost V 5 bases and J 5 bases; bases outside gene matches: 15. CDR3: CASSPIYGQVGDEQYF. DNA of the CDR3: TGTGCCAGCAGTCCCATATATGGACAGGTAGGGGACGAGCAGTACTTC.

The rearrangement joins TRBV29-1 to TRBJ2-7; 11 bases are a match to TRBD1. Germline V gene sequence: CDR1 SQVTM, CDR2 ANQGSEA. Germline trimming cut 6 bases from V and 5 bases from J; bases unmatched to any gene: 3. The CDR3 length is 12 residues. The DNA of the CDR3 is TGCAGCGTCGGGACAGGGGGAGACGAGCAGTACTTC. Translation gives CSVGTGGDEQYF.

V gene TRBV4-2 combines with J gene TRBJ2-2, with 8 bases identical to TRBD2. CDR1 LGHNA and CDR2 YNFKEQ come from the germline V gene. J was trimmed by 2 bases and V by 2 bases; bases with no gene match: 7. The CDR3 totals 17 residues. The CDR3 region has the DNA TGTGCCAGCAGCCAATTTGGTAGCGGGGCCAACACCGGGGAGCTGTTTTTT. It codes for CASSQFGSGANTGELFF.

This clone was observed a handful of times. This CDR3 reads CASSYAPSGGGNEQFF. CDR3 nucleotides: TGTGCCAGCAGCTATGCGCCTAGCGGGGGGGGGAATGAGCAGTTCTTC. The rearrangement joins TRBV4-2 to TRBJ2-1; 12 bases are shared with TRBD2. V was clipped by 5 bases and J by 7 bases; unmatched bases: 9. CDR3 length: 16 residues. The V gene's germline CDR1 is LGHNA and CDR2 YNFKEQ.

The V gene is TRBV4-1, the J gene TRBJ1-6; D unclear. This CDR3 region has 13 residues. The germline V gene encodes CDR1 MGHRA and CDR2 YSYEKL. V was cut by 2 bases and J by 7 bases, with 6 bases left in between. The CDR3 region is CASSQQRNSPLHF. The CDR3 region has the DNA TGCGCCAGCAGCCAACAACGGAATTCACCCCTCCACTTT.

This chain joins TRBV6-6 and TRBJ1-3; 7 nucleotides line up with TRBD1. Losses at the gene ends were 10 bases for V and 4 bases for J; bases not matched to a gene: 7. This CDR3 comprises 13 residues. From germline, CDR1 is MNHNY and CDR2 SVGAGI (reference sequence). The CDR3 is CATSGGWGNTIYF. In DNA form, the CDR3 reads TGTGCCACTTCAGGGGGTTGGGGAAACACCATATATTTT.

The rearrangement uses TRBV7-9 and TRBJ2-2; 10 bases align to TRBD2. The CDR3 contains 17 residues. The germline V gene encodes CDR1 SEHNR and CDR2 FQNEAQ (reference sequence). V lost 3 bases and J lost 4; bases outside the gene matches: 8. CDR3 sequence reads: CASSLAHSGGPTGELFF. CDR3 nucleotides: TGTGCCAGCAGCTTGGCCCATAGCGGGGGGCCCACCGGGGAGCTGTTTTTT.

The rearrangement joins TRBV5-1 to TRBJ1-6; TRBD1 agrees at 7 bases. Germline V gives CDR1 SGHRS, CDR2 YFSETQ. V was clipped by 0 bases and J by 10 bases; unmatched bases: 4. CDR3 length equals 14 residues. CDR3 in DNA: TGCGCCAGCAGCTTGGAGGGGGCATGGTCACCCCTCCACTTT. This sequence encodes CASSLEGAWSPLHF. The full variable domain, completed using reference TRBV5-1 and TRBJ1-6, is KAGVTQTPRYLIKTRGQQVTLSCSPISGHRSVSWYQQTPGQGLQFLFEYFSETQRNKGNFPGRFSGRQFSNSRSEMNVSTLELGDSALYLCASSLEGAWSPLHFGNGTRLTVT.

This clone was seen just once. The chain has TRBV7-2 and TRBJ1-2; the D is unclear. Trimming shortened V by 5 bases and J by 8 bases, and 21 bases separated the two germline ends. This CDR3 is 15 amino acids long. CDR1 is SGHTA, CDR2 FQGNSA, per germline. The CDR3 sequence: CASSAGVRVSSGYTF. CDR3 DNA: TGTGCCAGCAGCGCCGGCGTCCGGGTCTCCTCCGGCTACACCTTC.

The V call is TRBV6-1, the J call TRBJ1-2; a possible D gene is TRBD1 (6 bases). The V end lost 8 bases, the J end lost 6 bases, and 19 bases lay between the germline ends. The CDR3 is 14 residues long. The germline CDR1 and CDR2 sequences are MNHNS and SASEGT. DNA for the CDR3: TGTGCCAGCGTCGTCGCAGGGACAAGGAATGGCTACACCTTC. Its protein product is CASVVAGTRNGYTF.

CDR3 in amino acids: CASTGGEVGAAEAFF. The DNA for the CDR3 is TGTGCCAGCACGGGAGGGGAAGTCGGGGCCGCTGAAGCTTTCTTT. The rearrangement joins TRBV27 to TRBJ1-1; D perhaps matches TRBD1 (5 bases). The V and J ends lost 7 bases and 6 bases respectively, with 21 bases between them. Germline CDR1 reads MNHEY; CDR2 reads SMNVEV (reference sequence). There are 15 residues in the CDR3.

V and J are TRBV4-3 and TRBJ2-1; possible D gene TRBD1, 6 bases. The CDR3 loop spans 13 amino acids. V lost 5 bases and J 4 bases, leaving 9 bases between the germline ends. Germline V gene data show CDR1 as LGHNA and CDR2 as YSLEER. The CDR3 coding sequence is TGCGCCAGCAGCGCACAGGGTTACAATGAGCAGTTCTTC. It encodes CASSAQGYNEQFF.

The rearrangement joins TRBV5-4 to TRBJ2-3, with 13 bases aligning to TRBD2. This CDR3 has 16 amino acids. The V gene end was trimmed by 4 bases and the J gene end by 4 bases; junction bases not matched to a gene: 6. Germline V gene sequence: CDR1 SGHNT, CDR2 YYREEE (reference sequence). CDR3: CASSPAGLAGPDTQYF. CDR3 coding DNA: TGTGCCAGCAGCCCGGCGGGACTAGCGGGACCAGATACGCAGTATTTT. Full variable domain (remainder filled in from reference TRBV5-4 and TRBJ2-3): ETGVTQSPTHLIKTRGQQVTLRCSSQSGHNTVSWYQQALGQGPQFIFQYYREEENGRGNFPPRFSGLQFPNYSSELNVNALELDDSALYLCASSPAGLAGPDTQYFGPGTRLTVL.